This paragraph covers one T cell receptor (beta chain) sequence. This clone was detected once. What antigen it recognizes has not been identified. The input lacks base qualities; no much larger clone sits a single base away. This entry is derived from a study of control samples from healthy donors and cancer patients (dated by TCRdb to about 2020). Libraries were constructed by the immunoSEQ multiplex PCR assay. TCRdb obtained this table from immuneACCESS and retained in-frame rearrangements with V and J assigned. These tables miss some clones; where compared with another copy, unresolved V genes account for less than half of the shortfall, and the remainder is unexplained. The sample contains some 87,000 clones, 91% of them found a single time. The leading ten clones occupy 15% to 18% of the sample. CDR1 MNHEY and CDR2 SVGEGT were looked up in the germline V gene. Spanning cysteine to phenylalanine, the CDR3 consists of 11 amino acids. The DNA shown is the 33-base CDR3, in frame from base 1. V was cut back by 2 bases and J by 2 bases, leaving a gap of 1 base between them.

The source is a man aged 25 to 45 in good health. The chain couples TRBV6-2 or TRBV6-3 to TRBJ2-7; no D gene is confidently identified. The sequencing input was blood. The DNA reads TGTGCCAGCAGTTACGCCTACGAGCAGTACTTC. This translates into CASSYAYEQYF.